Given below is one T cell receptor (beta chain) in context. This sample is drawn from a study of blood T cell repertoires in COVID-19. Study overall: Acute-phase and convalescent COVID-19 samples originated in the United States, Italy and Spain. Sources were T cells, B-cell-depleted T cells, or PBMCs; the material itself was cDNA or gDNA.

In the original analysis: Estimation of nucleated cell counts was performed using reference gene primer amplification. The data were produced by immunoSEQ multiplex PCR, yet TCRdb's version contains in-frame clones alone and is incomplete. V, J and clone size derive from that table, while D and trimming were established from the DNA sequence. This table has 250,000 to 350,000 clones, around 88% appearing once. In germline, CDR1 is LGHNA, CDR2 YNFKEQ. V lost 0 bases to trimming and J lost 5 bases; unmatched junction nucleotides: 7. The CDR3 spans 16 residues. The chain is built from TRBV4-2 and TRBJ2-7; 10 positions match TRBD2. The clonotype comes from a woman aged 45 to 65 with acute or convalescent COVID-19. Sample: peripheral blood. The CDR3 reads CASSQEASGSGDEQYF. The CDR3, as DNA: TGTGCCAGCAGCCAAGAAGCTAGCGGGAGTGGCGACGAGCAGTACTTC.